The next 15 T cell receptor beta chains were all read from a single sample in a study of OX40 agonist ivuxolimab in advanced cancers. Some clones are missing from TCRdb's copy, which holds only in-frame ones; the method was immunoSEQ multiplex PCR. The sample lists some 70,000 clones; 83% were seen once. This specimen was CD4+ or CD8+ T cells sorted from blood, taken in a trial of the OX40 agonist ivuxolimab. These receptors all come from an adult with an advanced solid tumor such as melanoma, head and neck, liver or kidney cancer.

The CDR3 region is CASSHRTAANYGYTF. The DNA of the CDR3 is TGTGCCAGCAGCCATCGGACAGCTGCTAACTATGGCTACACCTTC. This chain connects TRBV14 to TRBJ1-2; TRBD1 is a possible D gene (6 bases). The CDR3 spans 15 residues. Trimming stripped 3 bases from V and 0 bases from J, with 11 bases between. Germline V gene lookup returns CDR1 SGHDN and CDR2 FVKESK.

The chain has TRBV4-1 and TRBJ2-3, with a possible D match to TRBD2 (7 bases). Germline V lookup: CDR1 MGHRA, CDR2 YSYEKL. The length of the CDR3 is 16 residues. Trimming took off 4 bases at V and 6 bases at J, with 20 bases between the two ends. This CDR3 reads CASSLNGRGGRDTQYF. The CDR3 coding sequence is TGCGCCAGCAGCCTAAATGGGAGGGGGGGCCGTGATACGCAGTATTTT.

This chain joins TRBV6-4 and TRBJ2-7; no firm D call. Germline values: CDR1 MRHNA, CDR2 SNTAGT. This CDR3 spans 11 amino acids. V shed 0 bases and J shed 12 bases, with 9 bases lying between them. The CDR3: CASSDSWVAYF. The CDR3 DNA follows: TGTGCCAGCAGTGACTCTTGGGTGGCGTACTTC.

The rearrangement links TRBV30 to TRBJ2-2, with 10 bases aligning to TRBD2. Germline V lookup: CDR1 GTSNPN, CDR2 SVGIG (reference sequence). The trim removed 6 bases at V and 9 bases at J, leaving 13 bases unmatched. This CDR3 comprises 15 residues. The DNA of the CDR3 is TGTGCCTGTCCCCACCCGGCTAGCGGGGGTCGGGAGCTGTTTTTT. This gives the protein CACPHPASGGRELFF.

This chain connects TRBV19 to TRBJ1-5; D might be TRBD1 (6 bases). Germline CDR1 and CDR2: LNHDA and SQIVND (reference sequence). This CDR3 contains 16 residues. Trimming removed 10 bases from V and 0 bases from J, with 19 bases in between. The CDR3, as DNA: TGTGCCACCCGAAGGGGGGGCACCTATAGCAATCAGCCCCAGCATTTT. This encodes CATRRGGTYSNQPQHF. The full variable domain, completed using reference TRBV19 and TRBJ1-5, is DGGITQSPKYLFRKEGQNVTLSCEQNLNHDAMYWYRQDPGQGLRLIYYSQIVNDFQKGDIAEGYSVSREKKESFPLTVTSAQKNPTAFYLCATRRGGTYSNQPQHFGDGTRLSIL.

V usage is TRBV6-1 and J usage is TRBJ2-5, with TRBD1 identical over 8 bases. Germline lookup yields CDR1 MNHNS and CDR2 SASEGT. The ends lost 8 bases at V and 2 bases at J; junction bases unmatched: 7. The CDR3 contains 14 residues. In nucleotides, the CDR3 is TGTGCCAGCCGTTCCAGGGGGCGGCAAGAGACCCAGTACTTC. Translating it yields CASRSRGRQETQYF.

The rearrangement links TRBV5-1 to TRBJ2-5; 10 bases match TRBD1. CDR3 size: 15 residues. Germline V gives CDR1 SGHRS, CDR2 YFSETQ. Trimming cost V 9 bases and J 4 bases; bases outside gene matches: 12. CDR3 loop: CATSGTGDRRETQYF. Written as DNA, the CDR3 is TGCGCCACCTCCGGGACAGGGGACCGGCGAGAGACCCAGTACTTC.

This clone is judged medium-sized (0.01 to 0.1%). V and J are TRBV7-7 and TRBJ2-4; 10 bases align to TRBD1. V was clipped by 1 base and J by 4 bases; unmatched bases: 10. CDR3 length: 18 amino acids. Germline CDR1 reads SSHAT; CDR2 reads FNYEAQ (reference sequence). The CDR3 DNA follows: TGTGCCAGCAGCTTAGGAGTCTCCGGGACAGGGGTTAAAAACATTCAGTACTTC. This gives the protein CASSLGVSGTGVKNIQYF.

The chain couples TRBV27 to TRBJ2-7; TRBD1 matches at 11 bases. After removal of 7 bases from V and 2 bases from J, the junction contained 10 bases not matched to a gene. CDR1 and CDR2 (germline): MNHEY, SMNVEV (reference sequence). The CDR3 is 16 amino acids. The CDR3 sequence is CASTLRGQGETYEQYF. DNA for the CDR3: TGTGCCAGCACCCTTAGGGGACAGGGGGAAACCTACGAGCAGTACTTC.

The chain links TRBV10-1 to TRBJ2-1, with D unclear. Germline CDR1 and CDR2: WNHNN and SYGVQD (reference sequence). The CDR3 loop spans 17 amino acids. V dropped 5 bases and J dropped 2 bases, with 19 bases sitting between them. DNA of the CDR3: TGCGCCAGCAGTCCCCATGGGGTTACGACGGCCTACAATGAGCAGTTCTTC. Translating it yields CASSPHGVTTAYNEQFF.

This chain connects TRBV10-3 to TRBJ2-7; D remains unclear. The CDR3 is 14 amino acids. Trimming removed 3 bases from V and 4 bases from J, with 13 bases in between. Germline V gene lookup returns CDR1 ENHRY and CDR2 SYGVKD. CDR3 loop: CAISDEALGYEQYF. CDR3 DNA sequence: TGTGCCATCAGTGATGAGGCCCTAGGGTACGAGCAGTACTTC.

This clone was observed a single time. V and J are TRBV6-5 and TRBJ1-2; 8 bases map to TRBD1. V lost 2 bases, J lost 4 bases, and 9 bases stayed unmatched. Germline loops: CDR1 MNHEY, CDR2 SVGAGI. CDR3 length equals 16 residues. In DNA form, the CDR3 reads TGTGCCAGCAGTTACAACCCCTCAGGGGGCGTCTATGGCTACACCTTC. It yields the protein CASSYNPSGGVYGYTF.

The rearrangement joins TRBV5-3 to TRBJ2-7, with D possibly being TRBD1 or TRBD2 (5 bases each). TRBV5-3 is classed as an ORF, of uncertain function. CDR3 size: 14 residues. The V and J ends lost 9 bases and 3 bases respectively, with 19 bases between them. CDR3 in DNA: TGTGCCATAGCCAGTGCTTCTGGGGGCTACGAGCAGTACTTC. Its protein product is CAIASASGGYEQYF.

This clone occurred once. The rearrangement links TRBV1 to TRBJ2-2; the D call TRBD1 from the table was never checked on the DNA. TRBV1 counts as a pseudogene. The CDR3 consists of 19 residues. For the CDR3, the DNA is TGCACCAGCAGCCAACCTCCTCACTCGGACAGGGGGCTGTCCGGGGAGCTGTTTTTT. It is translated as CTSSQPPHSDRGLSGELFF.

This clone was found once. The rearrangement uses TRBV28 and TRBJ1-1; no reliable D call. Trimming removed 0 bases from V and 1 base from J, with 6 bases in between. The germline V gene has CDR1 MDHEN and CDR2 SYDVKM. The CDR3 consists of 14 residues. CDR3 sequence reads: CASSLWDGNTEAFF. CDR3 DNA sequence: TGTGCCAGCAGTTTATGGGACGGGAACACTGAAGCTTTCTTT. The whole variable domain, remainder taken from reference TRBV28 and TRBJ1-1, is DVKVTQSSRYLVKRTGEKVFLECVQDMDHENMFWYRQDPGLGLRLIYFSYDVKMKEKGDIPEGYSVSREKKERFSLILESASTNQTSMYLCASSLWDGNTEAFFGQGTRLTVV.